The rows below give T cell receptor beta chains drawn from one sample of a study of early T cells in non-severe SARS-CoV-2 infection. From the 5' RACE reads, TCRdb called clonotypes with MiXCR, one entry per CDR3 protein. This sample has about 77,000 distinct CDR3 sequences; roughly a sixth occur once, and the top ten carry approximately 2.9%. The sample was whole blood. These receptors came from an adult who was a healthcare worker with PCR-confirmed SARS-CoV-2 infection or an uninfected control (not recorded which). CDR3s include the opening cysteine and the closing phenylalanine or tryptophan. The D gene is left open where the match is weak. A clone size is listed for some rows: how often the clone was seen (once, few, many), or a class if it is expanded.

D: NA
V: TRBV28
length: 14
J: TRBJ1-3
size: few
CDR3: CASSLDRSGNTIYF
DNA: TGTGCCAGCAGTTTAGACCGGTCTGGAAACACCATATATTTT

D: NA
V: TRBV28
length: 15
J: TRBJ2-7
size: many
CDR3: CASSSSLGSAYEQYF
DNA: TGTGCCAGCAGTTCCTCCTTGGGTAGCGCCTACGAGCAGTACTTC

D: TRBD1
V: TRBV10-3
length: 21
J: TRBJ2-6
size: NA
CDR3: CAISESGQGARISPGANVLTF
DNA: TGTGCCATCAGTGAGTCGGGACAGGGGGCGCGTATATCCCCTGGGGCCAACGTCCTGACTTTC

D: TRBD1
V: TRBV29-1
length: 15
J: TRBJ2-7
size: few
CDR3: CSVVGTGKGLYEQYF
DNA: TGCAGCGTTGTCGGGACAGGAAAAGGCCTCTACGAGCAGTACTTC

D: NA
V: TRBV5-6
length: 15
J: TRBJ1-1
size: NA
CDR3: CASSLGPGLNTEAFF
DNA: TGTGCCAGCAGCTTGGGGCCGGGGCTGAACACTGAAGCTTTCTTT

D: TRBD1
V: TRBV30
length: 15
J: TRBJ1-2
size: few
CDR3: CAWSPPGQGGNGYTF
DNA: TGTGCCTGGAGTCCTCCGGGACAGGGCGGTAATGGCTACACCTTC

D: NA
V: TRBV12-3/TRBV12-4
length: 12
J: TRBJ1-1
size: NA
CDR3: CASSLEGFEAFF
DNA: TGTGCCAGCAGTTTAGAGGGGTTTGAAGCTTTCTTT

D: NA
V: TRBV18
length: 16
J: TRBJ2-7
size: few
CDR3: CASSPRAPSPLYEQYF
DNA: TGTGCCAGCTCACCACGAGCCCCGAGCCCCCTCTACGAGCAGTACTTC

D: NA
V: TRBV29-1
length: 13
J: TRBJ2-5
size: once
CDR3: CSVDPRNQETQYF
DNA: TGCAGCGTTGATCCGCGGAACCAAGAGACCCAGTACTTC

D: NA
V: TRBV12-3/TRBV12-4
length: 14
J: TRBJ2-3
size: NA
CDR3: CASSHQHPRDTQYF
DNA: TGTGCCAGCAGCCACCAGCACCCTAGAGATACGCAGTATTTT

D: TRBD1
V: TRBV27
length: 16
J: TRBJ2-1
size: few
CDR3: CASSLLDRGRSNEQFF
DNA: TGTGCCAGCAGTTTACTGGACAGGGGGCGAAGCAATGAGCAGTTCTTC

D: NA
V: TRBV9
length: 14
J: TRBJ2-1
size: NA
CDR3: CASSVDGIYNEQFF
DNA: TGTGCCAGCAGCGTAGACGGGATTTACAATGAGCAGTTCTTC

D: NA
V: TRBV11-1
length: 14
J: TRBJ2-5
size: NA
CDR3: CASSHRSSGETQYF
DNA: TGTGCCAGCAGTCACAGGTCCTCAGGAGAGACCCAGTACTTC

D: TRBD2
V: TRBV5-1
length: 14
J: TRBJ2-7
size: many
CDR3: CASSWEGPRYEQYF
DNA: TGCGCCAGCAGCTGGGAGGGGCCGAGATACGAGCAGTACTTC

D: NA
V: TRBV7-8
length: 15
J: TRBJ2-6
size: few
CDR3: CASRGYNTGANVLTF
DNA: TGTGCCAGCAGGGGATATAATACTGGGGCCAACGTCCTGACTTTC

D: TRBD2
V: TRBV29-1
length: 13
J: TRBJ2-7
size: NA
CDR3: CSAGTSGSHEQYF
DNA: TGCAGCGCCGGGACTAGCGGGAGCCACGAGCAGTACTTC

D: NA
V: TRBV29-1
length: 13
J: TRBJ2-7
size: few
CDR3: CSVVEPPAHEQYF
DNA: TGCAGCGTTGTCGAGCCCCCCGCCCACGAGCAGTACTTC

D: NA
V: TRBV7-3
length: 14
J: TRBJ2-2
size: NA
CDR3: CASSSSGFGGELFF
DNA: TGTGCCAGCAGCTCCTCAGGGTTCGGCGGGGAGCTGTTTTTT

D: TRBD1
V: TRBV5-6
length: 15
J: TRBJ2-3
size: few
CDR3: CASSLDRGRRDTQYF
DNA: TGTGCCAGCAGCCTCGACAGGGGGCGTAGGGATACGCAGTATTTT

D: TRBD2
V: TRBV7-9
length: 16
J: TRBJ2-1
size: NA
CDR3: CASSSPGLAGPNEQFF
DNA: TGTGCCAGCAGCTCCCCGGGACTAGCGGGACCCAATGAGCAGTTCTTC

D: TRBD1
V: TRBV29-1
length: 15
J: TRBJ2-5
size: few
CDR3: CSVDTHRGLQETQYF
DNA: TGCAGCGTTGACACCCACAGGGGGCTTCAAGAGACCCAGTACTTC

D: NA
V: TRBV10-3
length: 14
J: TRBJ2-5
size: many
CDR3: CAISEEGTQETQYF
DNA: TGTGCCATCAGTGAAGAAGGAACCCAAGAGACCCAGTACTTC

D: NA
V: TRBV28
length: 14
J: TRBJ2-7
size: few
CDR3: CASRLGGASYEQYF
DNA: TGTGCCAGCAGGCTAGGAGGGGCATCCTACGAGCAGTACTTC

D: NA
V: TRBV20-1
length: 16
J: TRBJ2-3
size: NA
CDR3: CSAPRAGSGSTDTQYF
DNA: TGCAGTGCTCCCCGTGCGGGTAGCGGTAGCACAGATACGCAGTATTTT

D: TRBD2
V: TRBV6-1
length: 13
J: TRBJ2-3
size: few
CDR3: CASTLGLADTQYF
DNA: TGTGCCAGCACTTTGGGACTAGCAGATACGCAGTATTTT

D: NA
V: TRBV29-1
length: 11
J: TRBJ2-7
size: few
CDR3: CSVGGVNEQYF
DNA: TGCAGCGTTGGAGGGGTCAACGAGCAGTACTTC

D: NA
V: TRBV3-1
length: 13
J: TRBJ2-3
size: many
CDR3: CASSPRSADTQYF
DNA: TGTGCCAGCAGCCCACGGTCTGCCGATACGCAGTATTTT

D: TRBD1
V: TRBV4-2
length: 12
J: TRBJ2-7
size: NA
CDR3: CASSLRQGEQYF
DNA: TGTGCCAGCAGCCTGCGACAGGGAGAGCAGTACTTC

D: NA
V: TRBV5-1
length: 14
J: TRBJ1-4
size: NA
CDR3: CASQSYGTNEKLFF
DNA: TGCGCCAGCCAATCCTATGGAACTAATGAAAAACTGTTTTTT

D: NA
V: TRBV7-9
length: 12
J: TRBJ2-3
size: few
CDR3: CASSPGVDTQYF
DNA: TGTGCCAGCAGCCCAGGTGTGGATACGCAGTATTTT

D: NA
V: TRBV20-1
length: 13
J: TRBJ1-2
size: NA
CDR3: CSVRMGVGYGYTF
DNA: TGCAGTGTACGAATGGGGGTAGGCTATGGCTACACCTTC

D: NA
V: TRBV20-1
length: 13
J: TRBJ2-1
size: few
CDR3: CSALGLSYNEQFF
DNA: TGCAGTGCTCTGGGGCTCTCCTACAATGAGCAGTTCTTC

D: NA
V: TRBV2
length: 14
J: TRBJ2-2
size: few
CDR3: CASRVSVGTGELFF
DNA: TGTGCCAGCCGAGTCAGCGTAGGCACCGGGGAGCTGTTTTTT

D: NA
V: TRBV7-8
length: 13
J: TRBJ1-1
size: few
CDR3: CASSLQQNTEAFF
DNA: TGTGCCAGCAGCTTACAGCAGAACACTGAAGCTTTCTTT

D: TRBD2
V: TRBV20-1
length: 15
J: TRBJ2-1
size: few
CDR3: CSAITLAGALDEQFF
DNA: TGCAGTGCTATCACCCTAGCGGGAGCTCTCGATGAGCAGTTCTTC

D: NA
V: TRBV25-1
length: 14
J: TRBJ1-2
size: NA
CDR3: CASSVRWLNYGYTF
DNA: TGTGCCAGCAGTGTCCGGTGGCTTAACTATGGCTACACCTTC